Only a few counts were recorded for the clone carrying this TCR beta chain. This specimen belongs to a study of blood T cell repertoires in COVID-19. TCRdb's copy holds only in-frame clones and misses some; the assay was immunoSEQ multiplex PCR. The sample has approximately 190,000 clones; less than 90% are singletons. The CDR3 covers 16 residues. CDR1 and CDR2 (germline): SGHTA, FQGTGA. Losses at the gene ends were 1 base for V and 4 bases for J; bases not matched to a gene: 4. The J gene is TRBJ2-1, the V gene TRBV7-3, with TRBD2 matching over 10 bases. This sequence was found in a woman between 35 and 50 years old with acute or convalescent COVID-19. Sequenced input: peripheral blood. In nucleotides, the CDR3 is TGTGCCAGCAGCTTAATCGGGACTAGCGCATACAATGAGCAGTTCTTC. Translating it yields CASSLIGTSAYNEQFF.